What follows are 27 T cell receptor beta chains derived from one specimen sequenced in a study of blood T cell repertoires in COVID-19. Data came from immunoSEQ multiplex PCR; TCRdb stores just in-frame clones and leaves some out. The table lists about 34,000 clones, 88% of them singletons, with 13% to 15% in the top ten. The sequenced material came from peripheral blood. These receptors were collected from a man in his fifties or sixties with active COVID-19.

The chain combines TRBV15 with TRBJ2-3; 10 nucleotides match TRBD2. The CDR3 covers 16 residues. Germline-derived CDR1 and CDR2 are LNHNV and YYDKDF (reference sequence). The V gene end was trimmed by 1 base and the J gene end by 6 bases; junction bases not matched to a gene: 7. CDR3 region: CATSRAAGGAADTQYF. The DNA of the CDR3 is TGTGCCACCAGCAGAGCAGCGGGAGGGGCAGCGGATACGCAGTATTTT.

The chain uses TRBV18 and TRBJ2-5; D ambiguous. V lost 3 bases, J lost 5 bases, and 10 bases lay in between. The CDR3 covers 13 residues. The germline V gene encodes CDR1 KGHSH and CDR2 LQKENI. The CDR3 region is CASSPVSGETQYF. For the CDR3, the DNA is TGTGCCAGCTCACCGGTCTCGGGTGAGACCCAGTACTTC.

This clone was recorded only once. The chain is built from TRBV4-1 and TRBJ2-5, with TRBD1 identical over 8 bases. This CDR3 contains 16 residues. V was pared by 1 base and J by 5 bases, with 9 bases of the junction left unmatched. CDR1 MGHRA and CDR2 YSYEKL come from the germline V gene. The CDR3 loop reads CASSQGGPGGRETQYF. CDR3 coding DNA: TGCGCCAGCAGCCAAGGGGGGCCAGGGGGCCGGGAGACCCAGTACTTC.

This chain joins TRBV5-1 and TRBJ2-1; 11 positions agree with TRBD2. The V gene's germline CDR1 is SGHRS and CDR2 YFSETQ. The V gene end was trimmed by 4 bases and the J gene end by 3 bases; junction bases not matched to a gene: 3. CDR3 length equals 15 residues. The CDR3 DNA follows: TGCGCCAGCAGCCTACTAGCGGGGGACTACAATGAGCAGTTCTTC. Translation gives CASSLLAGDYNEQFF.

This clone showed up just a few times. V is TRBV5-1 and J is TRBJ2-7, with TRBD2 as a possible D gene (6 bases). This CDR3 spans 15 amino acids. Germline V gene data show CDR1 as SGHRS and CDR2 as YFSETQ. V gave up 4 bases and J gave up 0 bases, with 14 bases separating them. The CDR3 here is CASSRGATPSYEQYF. The CDR3 DNA sequence: TGCGCCAGCAGCCGCGGGGCTACCCCCTCCTACGAGCAGTACTTC.

The rearrangement links TRBV5-1 to TRBJ2-1, with 7 bases aligning to TRBD1. The V and J ends lost 3 bases and 6 bases, in that order; junction bases with no gene match: 15. Per the germline V gene, CDR1 is SGHRS and CDR2 is YFSETQ. This CDR3 is built from 17 residues. The CDR3 loop is CASSSGLGTAPFNEQFF. DNA for the CDR3: TGCGCCAGCAGCTCCGGACTTGGGACAGCTCCTTTCAATGAGCAGTTCTTC.

The genes are TRBV7-2 and TRBJ2-3; D might be TRBD2 (6 bases). Trimming took 5 bases from V and 3 from J, leaving 18 bases between them. Per germline, CDR1 SGHTA and CDR2 FQGNSA. The CDR3 runs to 16 residues. Here the CDR3 reads CASSKGLHLKTDTQYF. The CDR3 nucleotides read TGTGCCAGCAGCAAGGGACTCCATCTAAAAACAGATACGCAGTATTTT. The variable domain in full, with the rest retrieved from reference TRBV7-2 and TRBJ2-3, is GAGVSQSPSNKVTEKGKDVELRCDPISGHTALYWYRQSLGQGLEFLIYFQGNSAPDKSGLPSDRFSAERTGGSVSTLTIQRTQQEDSAVYLCASSKGLHLKTDTQYFGPGTRLTVL.

This clone was recorded only once. The chain joins TRBV11-2 to TRBJ2-7; 9 bases align to TRBD2. J was trimmed by 0 bases and V by 5 bases; bases with no gene match: 14. This CDR3 has 18 residues. In germline, CDR1 is SGHAT, CDR2 FQNNGV. The DNA for the CDR3 is TGTGCCAGCAGCCCTAACCCCCTGACTAGCGGCCGCTCCTACGAGCAGTACTTC. Its protein product is CASSPNPLTSGRSYEQYF.

This clone was detected once. The rearrangement links TRBV6-5 to TRBJ1-5, with a weak D call TRBD1 (6 bases). This CDR3 is built from 14 residues. Trimming took 6 bases from V and 7 from J, leaving 16 bases between them. The germline gives CDR1 MNHEY, CDR2 SVGAGI. The CDR3 region is CASSNRVGGQPQHF. The CDR3 coding sequence is TGTGCCAGCAGCAACAGGGTAGGTGGGCAGCCCCAGCATTTT.

This sequence joins TRBV13 and TRBJ2-1; 8 positions match TRBD2. V dropped 3 bases and J dropped 6; count of bases not matched to a gene: 10. Germline loops: CDR1 PRHDT, CDR2 FYEKMQ (reference sequence). This CDR3 contains 16 residues. CDR3 sequence reads: CASSFPGLAGGNEQFF. The CDR3 DNA follows: TGTGCCAGCAGCTTTCCTGGTCTAGCGGGTGGCAATGAGCAGTTCTTC.

This chain joins TRBV5-1 and TRBJ2-5; 9 bases match TRBD2. The CDR3 sequence is 14 residues long. Trimming at V came to 4 bases and at J to 5 bases, leaving 6 bases not matched to a gene. Germline V gene lookup returns CDR1 SGHRS and CDR2 YFSETQ. The CDR3 loop is CASSTEAGGETQYF. The DNA of the CDR3 is TGCGCCAGCAGCACCGAAGCGGGAGGCGAGACCCAGTACTTC.

The chain employs TRBV11-3 and TRBJ1-1; D uncertain. Looked up from germline, CDR1 is SGHNT and CDR2 is YENEEA. Trimming left V 4 bases short and J 6 bases short, with 12 bases between. This CDR3 has 13 residues. DNA of the CDR3: TGTGCCAGCAGCTGGGCCCAAAACGCTGAAGCTTTCTTT. This sequence encodes CASSWAQNAEAFF.

The chain uses TRBV27 and TRBJ2-7, with D unclear. Germline CDR1 is MNHEY and CDR2 is SMNVEV (reference sequence). V was pared by 8 bases and J by 10 bases, with 9 bases between. This CDR3 has 9 amino acids. CDR3 DNA sequence: TGTGCCAGCGGAGACCCCCAGTACTTC. It specifies CASGDPQYF.

V is TRBV28 and J is TRBJ2-2, with TRBD2 matching over 7 bases. Germline CDR1 reads MDHEN; CDR2 reads SYDVKM. Trimming at V came to 4 bases and at J to 0 bases, leaving 11 bases not matched to a gene. This CDR3 spans 18 amino acids. The DNA for the CDR3 is TGTGCCAGCAGTTCCCTTTTCGTACTAGCGACGAACACCGGGGAGCTGTTTTTT. This translates into CASSSLFVLATNTGELFF. The variable domain in full, with the rest retrieved from reference TRBV28 and TRBJ2-2, is DVKVTQSSRYLVKRTGEKVFLECVQDMDHENMFWYRQDPGLGLRLIYFSYDVKMKEKGDIPEGYSVSREKKERFSLILESASTNQTSMYLCASSSLFVLATNTGELFFGEGSRLTVL.

The CDR3 DNA reads as TGTGCCAGCAGCTTAGAACCTAGGGGAGGGAACTATGGCTACACCTTC. It translates to CASSLEPRGGNYGYTF. The J gene is TRBJ1-2, the V gene TRBV11-2; a weak D match, TRBD1 (5 bases). This CDR3 is 16 amino acids long. Per the germline V gene, CDR1 is SGHAT and CDR2 is FQNNGV. The ends were cut back, 0 bases at V and 2 bases at J, with 13 bases in the middle.

The rearrangement links TRBV11-2 to TRBJ2-7, with 12 bases identical to TRBD2. The CDR3 consists of 16 residues. Germline values: CDR1 SGHAT, CDR2 FQNNGV. V was clipped by 3 bases and J by 2 bases; unmatched bases: 5. The CDR3 region is CASSLGPSGRAYEQYF. The DNA for the CDR3 is TGTGCCAGCAGCTTGGGGCCTAGCGGGAGGGCCTACGAGCAGTACTTC.

The table lists this clone with a few counts. The rearrangement uses TRBV7-9 and TRBJ1-2; a weak D match, TRBD1 (5 bases). The CDR3 sequence is 13 residues long. Germline CDR1 reads SEHNR; CDR2 reads FQNEAQ (reference sequence). The V end lost 5 bases, the J end lost 6 bases, and 13 bases lay between the germline ends. The DNA of the CDR3 is TGTGCCAGCAGCCCACTGGACATCCATGGCTACACCTTC. The encoded protein is CASSPLDIHGYTF.

The genes are TRBV28 and TRBJ2-7; TRBD1 aligns across 11 bases. There are 15 residues in the CDR3. Germline values: CDR1 MDHEN, CDR2 SYDVKM. The V gene end was trimmed by 5 bases and the J gene end by 2 bases; junction bases not matched to a gene: 5. The CDR3 loop reads CASSKPGQGAYEQYF. DNA for the CDR3: TGTGCCAGCAGTAAACCGGGACAGGGGGCCTACGAGCAGTACTTC.

In nucleotides, the CDR3 is TGTGCCAGTAGTATAGATCAAACGGGGGGAGAGGAGCAGTTCTTC. This encodes CASSIDQTGGEEQFF. The chain employs TRBV19 and TRBJ2-1, with TRBD2 identical over 7 bases. The CDR3 has 15 residues. From germline, CDR1 is LNHDA and CDR2 SQIVND (reference sequence). V shed 0 bases, J shed 10 bases, and the junction held 9 bases outside the gene matches.

The chain couples TRBV5-1 to TRBJ2-3, with 12 bases fitting TRBD1. The CDR3 spans 16 residues. The germline CDR1 and CDR2 sequences are SGHRS and YFSETQ. V lost 4 bases, J lost 5 bases, and 8 bases stayed unmatched. The CDR3 loop is CASSVLRDRGQDTQYF. The CDR3 DNA follows: TGCGCCAGCAGCGTACTCCGGGACAGGGGGCAAGATACGCAGTATTTT.

The gene calls are TRBV6-5 and TRBJ1-2, with D perhaps matching TRBD1 (6 bases). Trimming stripped 5 bases from V and 1 base from J, with 14 bases between. The germline V gene encodes CDR1 MNHEY and CDR2 SVGAGI. The CDR3 has 15 residues. CDR3 region: CASSTDRLNNYGYTF. The CDR3 bases are TGTGCCAGCAGTACCGACAGGCTAAATAACTATGGCTACACCTTC.

The chain links TRBV29-1 to TRBJ2-5; 9 nucleotides agree with TRBD1. The CDR3 contains 12 residues. Germline trimming cut 6 bases from V and 3 bases from J; bases unmatched to any gene: 2. Germline CDR1 reads SQVTM; CDR2 reads ANQGSEA. The CDR3 DNA reads as TGCAGCGTAAGGACAGGGGAAGAGACCCAGTACTTC. Its translation is CSVRTGEETQYF.

The V call is TRBV7-9, the J call TRBJ2-1, with TRBD1 matching over 9 bases. The V gene end was trimmed by 1 base and the J gene end by 8 bases; junction bases not matched to a gene: 6. This CDR3 has 15 residues. Germline assignment: CDR1 SEHNR and CDR2 FQNEAQ (reference sequence). The CDR3 nucleotides are TGTGCCAGCAGCTTAGGATGGGACAGGGTGGATGAGCAGTTCTTC. It codes for CASSLGWDRVDEQFF.

This chain uses TRBV4-1 with TRBJ2-3; 7 bases line up with TRBD2. CDR1 and CDR2 from the germline V gene are MGHRA and YSYEKL. The J segment lost 4 bases and the V segment lost 0 bases, leaving 4 bases of the junction unmatched. The CDR3 spans 15 residues. The CDR3 DNA follows: TGCGCCAGCAGCCAAGAAGGTGGGAGGGCAGATACGCAGTATTTT. It codes for CASSQEGGRADTQYF.

The rearrangement joins TRBV28 to TRBJ1-3; possible D gene TRBD1, 6 bases. The V and J ends lost 4 bases and 0 bases respectively, with 10 bases between them. The germline V gene encodes CDR1 MDHEN and CDR2 SYDVKM. The CDR3 totals 15 residues. This CDR3 is CASSYRRGSGNTIYF. The CDR3 nucleotides read TGTGCCAGCAGTTACCGCAGGGGCTCTGGAAACACCATATATTTT.

CDR3 protein: CASRRRDRNTGELFF. CDR3 in DNA: TGTGCCAGCAGGCGACGGGACAGAAACACCGGGGAGCTGTTTTTT. V gene TRBV3-1 (or the pseudogene TRBV3-2) combines with J gene TRBJ2-2, with TRBD1 identical over 7 bases. Germline CDR1 reads LGHDT; CDR2 reads YNNKEL (reference sequence). This CDR3 region has 15 residues. J lost 2 bases, V lost 6 bases, and 6 bases had no gene match.

This clone appeared once. This chain connects TRBV14 to TRBJ2-1, with D possibly matching TRBD1 (7 bases). There are 16 residues in the CDR3. Between the trimmed V and J ends, which lost 1 base and 7 bases, there was a span of 17 bases. Germline CDR1 SGHDN, CDR2 FVKESK. The CDR3 spells CASSQVRQGLVNEQFF. Here the CDR3 DNA reads TGTGCCAGCAGCCAAGTCAGACAGGGACTTGTTAATGAGCAGTTCTTC.